This TCR beta chain comes out of a study of blood T cell repertoires in COVID-19. Overall study: PBMCs, B-cell-depleted T cells, or T cells were the source of the cDNA or gDNA that made up the material.

Sequenced by immunoSEQ multiplex PCR; TCRdb stores in-frame clones only, minus some. The table shows approximately 160,000 clones, with about three quarters occurring only once. This CDR3 is built from 14 residues. The J segment lost 4 bases and the V segment lost 2 bases, leaving 4 bases of the junction unmatched. CDR1 is MNHEY and CDR2 is SVGEGT in the germline V gene. The V gene is TRBV6-2 or TRBV6-3, the J gene TRBJ1-2; 7 bases agree with TRBD1. The receptor comes from a man between 65 and 80 years old with acute or convalescent COVID-19. The sample consisted of peripheral blood. CDR3 DNA: TGTGCCAGCAGTTACAGGGGGCGCAGCTATGGCTACACCTTC. Protein product: CASSYRGRSYGYTF.